This entry lists 14 T cell receptor beta chains sequenced from one sample in a study of breast tumors, draining lymph nodes, adjacent tissues. TCRdb fed the multiplex PCR reads into MiXCR, producing one record per CDR3 protein. The sample shows over 150,000 distinct CDR3 sequences, roughly a third of them seen only once. The lymph nodes were axillary draining lymph nodes from breast cancer patients. The sample was axillary lymph node tissue. The source of these receptors is a female donor with breast cancer. Some clones in this sample may be carry-over from other donors' samples.

This clonotype was observed at least ten times. The CDR3 DNA is TGTGCCAGCAGCTTAGATGGGACAGGGACAGATGAGCAGTTCTTC. This encodes CASSLDGTGTDEQFF. The chain joins TRBV7-9 to TRBJ2-1, with 9 bases aligning to TRBD1. CDR1 is SEHNR, CDR2 FQNEAQ, per germline (reference sequence). The CDR3 has 15 residues. Unmatched junction bases numbered 6, after V lost 1 base and J lost 8 bases.

This chain uses TRBV15 with TRBJ2-3; D remains ambiguous. V gave up 5 bases and J gave up 0 bases, with 9 bases separating them. Germline V CDR1 and CDR2: LNHNV, YYDKDF (reference sequence). The CDR3 spans 14 residues. DNA of the CDR3: TGTGCCACCAGCGATCGACGGAGCACAGATACGCAGTATTTT. The encoded protein is CATSDRRSTDTQYF.

V usage is TRBV5-1 and J usage is TRBJ2-5; D may be TRBD1 or TRBD2 (5 bases each). CDR1 and CDR2 from the germline V gene are SGHRS and YFSETQ. This CDR3 comprises 16 residues. The V gene lost 0 bases and the J gene lost 2 bases, with 14 bases spanning the gap. The CDR3 is CASSLAGGFPQETQYF. The DNA of the CDR3 is TGCGCCAGCAGCTTGGCTGGGGGATTCCCGCAAGAGACCCAGTACTTC.

For this clonotype: A read error may account for a junction end that differs from germline. The V and J genes are TRBV6-2 or TRBV6-3 and TRBJ2-3; the D gene is possibly TRBD2 (6 bases). The CDR3 contains 12 residues. Germline values: CDR1 MNHEY, CDR2 SVGEGT. CDR3 sequence reads: CASSHTGGGSDF. CDR3 nucleotides: TGTGCCAGCAGTCACACAGGAGGAGGGTCGGATTTT.

To note about this clonotype: A much larger clone differs by one base, so this may be a read error. The chain joins TRBV12-3 or TRBV12-4 to TRBJ2-1, with 14 bases fitting TRBD2. The CDR3 has 16 residues. CDR3 coding DNA: TGTGCCAGCAGTTCCCTCGGGACTAGCGGGAGTAGGAGGCAGCTCTTC. It codes for CASSSLGTSGSRRQLF.

This clonotype was seen repeatedly, ten times or more. The rearrangement joins TRBV19 to TRBJ1-3; 7 nucleotides agree with TRBD1. The CDR3 length is 14 residues. With V trimmed by 2 bases and J by 2 bases, 0 bases remained unmatched. The germline V gene encodes CDR1 LNHDA and CDR2 SQIVND (reference sequence). In DNA, the CDR3 is TGTGCCAGTAGTATAAGGGGGCCTGGAAACACCATATATTTT. It encodes CASSIRGPGNTIYF.

The J gene is TRBJ1-4, the V gene TRBV4-3, with 7 bases fitting TRBD1. The V gene's germline CDR1 is LGHNA and CDR2 YSLEER. The CDR3 sequence is 15 residues long. Losses at the gene ends were 2 bases for V and 6 bases for J; bases not matched to a gene: 6. Written as DNA, the CDR3 is TGCGCCAGCAGCCAACTCACAGGGGACGATGAAAAACTGTTTTTT. Its translation is CASSQLTGDDEKLFF.

The chain employs TRBV7-2 and TRBJ2-2; TRBD2 aligns across 14 bases. The CDR3 length is 17 residues. Germline loops: CDR1 SGHTA, CDR2 FQGNSA. J gave up 4 bases and V 5 bases, and 6 bases lay outside the gene matches. Written as DNA, the CDR3 is TGTGCCAGCAGCCCCGGGACTAGCGGGAGTCGCACCGGGGAGCTGTTTTTT. The encoded protein is CASSPGTSGSRTGELFF.

The V gene is TRBV27, the J gene TRBJ2-3; a weak D match, TRBD2 (7 bases). Germline lookup yields CDR1 MNHEY and CDR2 SMNVEV (reference sequence). The CDR3 consists of 14 residues. V was pared by 3 bases and J by 6 bases, with 13 bases between. CDR3 region: CASSLGGGRDTQYF. The CDR3 DNA reads as TGTGCCAGCAGTTTGGGGGGGGGCCGCGATACGCAGTATTTT.

This clonotype was counted ten times or more. The genes are TRBV10-3 and TRBJ2-1, with D unclear. V lost 2 bases and J 0 bases, leaving 8 bases between the germline ends. The CDR3 totals 15 residues. Germline assignment: CDR1 ENHRY and CDR2 SYGVKD. The CDR3 loop reads CAISEGPSSYNEQFF. DNA for the CDR3: TGTGCCATCAGTGAGGGTCCAAGCTCCTACAATGAGCAGTTCTTC.

The chain couples TRBV6-1 to TRBJ2-1, with D unclear. Germline V gene sequence: CDR1 MNHNS, CDR2 SASEGT. V was shortened by 1 base and J by 3 bases, with 10 bases between the two germline ends. The CDR3 totals 15 residues. CDR3 in amino acids: CASSEGAGDYNEQFF. The CDR3 DNA follows: TGTGCCAGCAGTGAAGGGGCAGGTGACTACAATGAGCAGTTCTTC.

This clonotype occurred many times. The chain recombines TRBV19 with TRBJ2-1, with 11 bases identical to TRBD2. V lost 3 bases, J lost 4 bases, and 2 bases stayed unmatched. This CDR3 is 15 amino acids long. Germline V gene data show CDR1 as LNHDA and CDR2 as SQIVND (reference sequence). DNA for the CDR3: TGTGCCAGTAGTATCGGGACTAGCGGATACAATGAGCAGTTCTTC. The encoded protein is CASSIGTSGYNEQFF.

This clonotype appeared a few times. Since a much larger clone is just one base distant, this may be a read error. V usage is TRBV7-2 and J usage is TRBJ2-3; D may match TRBD1 or TRBD2 (5 bases each). The CDR3 loop spans 16 amino acids. Germline values: CDR1 SGHTA, CDR2 FQGNSA. This CDR3 reads CASSSRRVDSTGTQYF. DNA for the CDR3: TGTGCCAGCAGCTCCCGGCGGGTTGATAGCACAGGTACGCAGTATTTT.

This clonotype was seen ten or more times. The V call is TRBV6-1, the J call TRBJ2-3, with 8 bases lining up with TRBD2. Germline V lookup: CDR1 MNHNS, CDR2 SASEGT. V lost 7 bases and J lost 2; bases outside the gene matches: 5. The length of the CDR3 is 14 residues. CDR3 protein: CASTPGRDTDTQYF. Written as DNA, the CDR3 is TGTGCCAGCACCCCCGGGAGGGACACAGATACGCAGTATTTT.